Only a few counts were recorded for the clone carrying this TCR beta chain. What it binds is not known. The J segment lost 6 bases and the V segment lost 3 bases, leaving 3 bases of the junction unmatched. Looked up from germline, CDR1 is KGHSH and CDR2 is LQKENI. The CDR3 covers 13 residues. This specimen belongs to a study of T-cell memory formation after mild COVID-19. Findings and limits, study-wide: That cross-reactive memory joined was suggested by some responding clones appearing in pre-infection memory. There was a balanced CD4/CD8 profile in clones contracting day 15 to 85, and later expanders leaned CD4+. Second-wave clones that peaked on day 37 lacked confirmed SARS-CoV-2 specificity.

A 5'RACE reaction primed in the constant segment made cDNA libraries of TCR alpha and TCR beta, and these carried sample barcodes and UMIs. TCRdb processed the 5' RACE reads anew with MiXCR; each CDR3 protein has one entry. The sample has some 180,000 distinct CDR3 sequences; 10% to 15% are singletons. The TCR comes from a man aged 18 to 29 who had mild COVID-19 (a few samples of this study predate the infection). Cell type and time point are not known. The V gene is TRBV18, the J gene TRBJ2-3; 7 nucleotides match TRBD1. Sample: PBMCs or a T cell subset sorted from them (not recorded which). The CDR3 spells CASSPDRADTQYF. In DNA form, the CDR3 reads TGTGCCAGCTCACCTGACAGGGCTGATACGCAGTATTTT.